This T cell receptor (beta chain) is drawn from a study of cytomegalovirus exposure and HLA in healthy donors. Study in general: From 150 million to 200 million T cells, an earlier analysis saw around 120 million unique TCR beta sequences. Broader study findings: Equally common other TCR beta chains were less clonally expanded than HLA-associated ones, a later analysis found. According to a later analysis, most TCR beta chains associated with CMV appeared HLA-restricted. Rare TCR sequences predominated, though certain public TCRs were found in many donors.

About this clone itself: The antigen is unknown.

Per germline, CDR1 SGHAT and CDR2 FQNNGV. Between the trimmed V and J ends, which lost 1 base and 8 bases, there was a span of 11 bases. CDR3 length: 13 amino acids. PCR employed 60 Vbeta and 13 Jbeta primers. Method: immunoSEQ multiplex PCR; TCRdb's copy keeps in-frame clones and lacks some. Among under 250,000 clones listed, around 83% were seen once. The chain carries TRBV11-2 and TRBJ1-1; D not certain. This receptor was identified in a woman aged 50 to 60 in good health and CMV-seropositive. Sample: PBMCs. The CDR3 coding sequence is TGTGCCAGCAGCTTAGGGAGGGTGTCCGAAGCTTTCTTT. Translation: CASSLGRVSEAFF.